What follows is one T cell receptor beta chain and its context. Antigen specificity is unknown. Unique molecular identifiers were present on the cDNA, and a universal primer site came from template switching. One entry per CDR3 protein results from TCRdb running MiXCR on the 5' RACE reads. The sample lists a few hundred thousand distinct CDR3 sequences, nearly 15% occurring once. The data belong to a study of identical twins. Germline assignment: CDR1 SGHDT and CDR2 YYEEEE. The CDR3 is 14 amino acids. With V trimmed by 0 bases and J by 4 bases, 3 bases remained unmatched. The study, taken as a whole, reports: Donors were not followed over many years; analysis was cross-sectional. Alpha sequences that were out-of-frame and twin-shared showed an excess of low generation probability. For cord blood, abundant beta clonotypes had fewer insertions, unlike memory repertoires, which showed none.

These data also featured in a second study, about yellow fever vaccine responses in identical twins.

The gene calls are TRBV5-6 and TRBJ1-2; 7 bases are shared with TRBD1. The specimen sequenced was CD4+ T cells sorted from blood. The clonotype comes from a woman aged 18-29 years in good health. CDR3 nucleotide sequence: TGTGCCAGCAGCTTGGGGGACAGAAGCTATGGCTACACCTTC. Translated: CASSLGDRSYGYTF.